This TCR beta chain is drawn from a study of T cells in women clearing cervical HPV infection. Across the study: Cases' blood sampling followed lesion detection by median approximately 150 days (90 to 200). Study results and caveats: Combining TCR richness with V gene abundances gave about 0.87 AUC.

All participants had a single incident cervical HPV16 infection, and prevalent HPV16 infections were excluded. Measured with immunoSEQ multiplex PCR; TCRdb has only the in-frame clones, and not every one. This sample's clone table lists approximately 38,000 clones. Of note for this clone: Its antigen is not identified.

The origin of this receptor is a woman between 18 and 69 years old with a cervical HPV16 infection that either progressed to CIN3+ or cleared (not recorded which). The sequencing input was blood buffy coat.

The CDR3 sequence: CASSLLGVDEKLFF. The part of the CDR3 DNA that was read is TGTGCCAGCAGCTTACTGGGCGTGGATGAAAAA. The chain couples TRBV7-8 to TRBJ1-4; D is unclear. The read ends 3 residues before the CDR3 terminus; that terminus is restored from the germline J gene. The CDR3 extends over 14 amino acids. The V gene lost 2 bases and the J gene lost 6 bases, with 10 bases spanning the gap. Germline V CDR1 and CDR2: SGHVS, FQNEAQ. Looking up the rest from reference TRBV7-8 and TRBJ1-4 gives the full variable domain: GAGVSQSPRYKVAKRGQDVALRCDPISGHVSLFWYQQALGQGPEFLTYFQNEAQLDKSGLPSDRFFAERPEGSVSTLKIQRTQQEDSAVYLCASSLLGVDEKLFFGSGTQLSVL.